A selection of T cell receptor beta chains follows, all from one sample in a study of beta chain features in type 1 diabetes. TCRdb's table, derived via immunoSEQ multiplex PCR, lists solely in-frame clones and lacks some. Of under 350,000 clones in the sample, about 8.5% were seen once. Sequenced sample: central memory CD4+ T cells from blood. The source of these receptors is a woman between 18 and 29 years old in good health. Each CDR3 is given with its conserved first and last residue. The D gene is left open where the match is weak. Some rows have no size entry. The others give once, few or many, or a class for an expanded clone.

cdr3_aa	cdr3_nt	v_call	j_call	clone_size	d_call
CASARTSSYNEQFF	TGTGCCAGCGCAAGAACTAGCTCCTACAATGAGCAGTTCTTC	TRBV5-4	TRBJ2-1	few	.
CASKWQGNEQFF	TGTGCCAGCAAGTGGCAGGGGAATGAGCAGTTCTTC	TRBV13	TRBJ2-1	many	.
CASSSDRGSGEKLFF	TGTGCCAGCAGTTCAGACAGGGGATCTGGGGAAAAACTGTTTTTT	TRBV6-5	TRBJ1-4	few	TRBD1
CASSLVRVGNTGELFF	TGCGCCAGCAGCTTGGTTAGGGTTGGTAACACCGGGGAGCTGTTTTTT	TRBV5-1	TRBJ2-2	.	.
CASRLGGGRLNEQFF	TGTGCCAGCAGACTAGGGGGAGGGCGACTCAATGAGCAGTTCTTC	TRBV14	TRBJ2-1	.	.
CASSLSGSGIDTQYF	TGTGCCAGCAGCCTGAGCGGGAGTGGTATAGATACGCAGTATTTT	TRBV6-1	TRBJ2-3	.	TRBD2
CAWSVRSEQFF	TGTGCCTGGAGTGTACGGAGTGAGCAGTTCTTC	TRBV30	TRBJ2-1	few	.
CASSTGAQGTEAFF	TGTGCCAGCTCTACGGGGGCGCAAGGCACTGAAGCTTTCTTT	TRBV18	TRBJ1-1	few	.
CASSPTLGSPSGNTIYF	TGTGCCAGCTCACCGACCTTAGGTTCTCCCTCTGGAAACACCATATATTTT	TRBV18	TRBJ1-3	.	.
CASRLVYSTDTQYF	TGTGCCAGCAGATTGGTTTACAGCACAGATACGCAGTATTTT	TRBV6-6	TRBJ2-3	.	.
CASSLGAGSGANVLTF	TGCGCCAGCAGCTTGGGGGCAGGATCTGGGGCCAACGTCCTGACTTTC	TRBV5-1	TRBJ2-6	.	.
CASSHVGGRAFGYGYTF	TGTGCCAGCAGCCACGTAGGTGGCAGGGCCTTTGGCTATGGCTACACCTTC	TRBV4-2	TRBJ1-2	few	.
CASSPRLADTDTQYF	TGTGCCAGCTCACCACGACTAGCGGACACAGATACGCAGTATTTT	TRBV18	TRBJ2-3	few	TRBD2
CASSWNRGTEAFF	TGCGCCAGCAGCTGGAACAGGGGCACTGAAGCTTTCTTT	TRBV5-1	TRBJ1-1	few	TRBD1
CASSFNGRSPETQYF	TGTGCCAGCAGTTTTAATGGGCGTTCGCCAGAGACCCAGTACTTC	TRBV27	TRBJ2-5	few	.
CASSPRGARSYEQYF	TGTGCCAGCTCACCACGGGGGGCGCGGTCCTACGAGCAGTACTTC	TRBV18	TRBJ2-7	.	.
CAWTLSGNTIYF	TGTGCCTGGACCCTCTCTGGAAACACCATATATTTT	TRBV30	TRBJ1-3	.	.
CATSREGGATVLIQYF	TGTGCCACCAGCAGAGAAGGGGGGGCCACGGTCTTAATCCAGTACTTC	TRBV15	TRBJ2-5	few	.
CASSMGQPNTGELFF	TGTGCCAGCAGTATGGGACAACCGAACACCGGGGAGCTGTTTTTT	TRBV6-1	TRBJ2-2	.	.
CASSPDRVNEQFF	TGTGCCAGCAGCCCCGACAGAGTCAATGAGCAGTTCTTC	TRBV7-3	TRBJ2-1	.	.
CASSLGLVNSPLHF	TGTGCCAGCAGCTTAGGACTGGTTAATTCACCCCTCCACTTT	TRBV11-2	TRBJ1-6	few	.
CATSRRIAGVYNEQFF	TGTGCCACCAGCAGGAGGATAGCGGGGGTCTACAATGAGCAGTTCTTC	TRBV15	TRBJ2-1	.	TRBD2
CSVGMDTEAFF	TGCAGCGTTGGAATGGACACTGAAGCTTTCTTT	TRBV29-1	TRBJ1-1	few	.
CSVEVPPGEKLFF	TGCAGCGTTGAAGTTCCTCCGGGTGAAAAACTGTTTTTT	TRBV29-1	TRBJ1-4	many	.
CASSLEQNTEAFF	TGTGCCAGCAGCTTAGAGCAGAACACTGAAGCTTTCTTT	TRBV7-9	TRBJ1-1	few	.
CASSLSVNGGETQYF	TGTGCCAGCAGCTTATCGGTGAATGGGGGAGAGACCCAGTACTTC	TRBV7-2	TRBJ2-5	few	.
CASSARLQETQYF	TGTGCCAGCAGCGCCCGATTACAAGAGACCCAGTACTTC	TRBV5-6	TRBJ2-5	many	.